This T cell receptor (beta chain) is drawn from a study of CD4 T cells in relation to SARS-CoV-2 and coronaviruses. Study in general: Shared crossreactive spike epitopes were mapped to their HLA restriction. Study outcomes and limitations: This crossreactivity analysis covered spike protein alone, no other viral proteins. Pre-pandemic and post-infection samples never came from the same donor. According to naive versus memory sequencing, detected responses are memory recall, not newly primed.

Repertoires were generated with immunoSEQ multiplex PCR, while TCRdb's copy carries only in-frame clones and drops some. The sample gives about 60,000 clones, about 94% of which show up once; roughly 0.14% is in the top ten. A word on this clone: Its antigen is not known.

The CDR3 is made up of 12 amino acids. From germline, CDR1 is MDHEN and CDR2 SYDVKM. V was shortened by 3 bases and J by 4 bases, with 6 bases between the two germline ends. CD4+ T cells from unexposed donors were obtained before the COVID-19 pandemic (2011-2018). The chain uses TRBV28 and TRBJ2-5; the D is unclear. The receptor was isolated from a human donor in good health. The specimen was naive CD4+ T cells from PBMCs. Noted subset: naive CD4+ T cells isolated by negative enrichment. The CDR3 DNA sequence: TGTGCCAGCAGTTTTCTGGCAGAGACCCAGTACTTC. It yields the protein CASSFLAETQYF.